The clone carrying this T cell receptor beta chain has only a few counts. For the second PCR, which ran for about 7 to 11 cycles, a sample-barcoded 5' primer and a J-beta primer mix were used. TCRdb used MiXCR to reprocess the 5' RACE reads, holding one entry per CDR3 protein. This sample yields roughly 2 million distinct CDR3 sequences, of which roughly 50% are seen a single time; around 2.1% belongs to the top ten. Trimming cost V 0 bases and J 0 bases, with 22 bases left between them. CDR1 is DFQATT, CDR2 SNEGSKA, per germline (reference sequence). The CDR3 is made up of 19 amino acids. The data belong to a study of blood T cells in healthy people across ages.

This clonotype originated in a woman aged 40 to 49 in good health. The sample consisted of blood. This chain connects TRBV20-1 to TRBJ2-3; a weak D match, TRBD2 (6 bases). CDR3 sequence (DNA): TGCAGTGCTAGAGATAAGAGAATTGGGACTGCCTCTAGCACAGATACGCAGTATTTT. It encodes CSARDKRIGTASSTDTQYF.